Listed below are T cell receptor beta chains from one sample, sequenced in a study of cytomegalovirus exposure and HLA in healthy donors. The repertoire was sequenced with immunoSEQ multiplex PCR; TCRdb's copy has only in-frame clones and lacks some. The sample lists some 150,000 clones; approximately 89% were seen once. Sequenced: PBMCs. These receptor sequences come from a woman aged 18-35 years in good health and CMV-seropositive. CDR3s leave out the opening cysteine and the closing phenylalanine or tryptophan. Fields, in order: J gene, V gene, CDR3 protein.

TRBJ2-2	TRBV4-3	ASSQGNERVLNTGELF
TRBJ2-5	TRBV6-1	ASNAQGTSETQY
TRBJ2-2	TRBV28	ASRRGGTNTGELF
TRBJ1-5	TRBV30	AWTAGGVEQPQH
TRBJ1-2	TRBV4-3	ASSQVGAGNSNYGYT
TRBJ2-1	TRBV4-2	ASSQDEGDLYNEQF
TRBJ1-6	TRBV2	ASLNGQGGNSPLH
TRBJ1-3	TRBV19	ASSISLMGGNTIY
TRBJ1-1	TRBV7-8	ASSDGGTEAF
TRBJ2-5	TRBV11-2	ASSLGVERMQETQY
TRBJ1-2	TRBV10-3	AISEGQGANYGYT
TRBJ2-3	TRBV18	ASSPKRGGKTDTQY
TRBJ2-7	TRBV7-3	ASSYGQGPYEQY
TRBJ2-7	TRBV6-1	ASSPGQGAYEQY
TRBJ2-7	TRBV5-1	ASRDKEHSYEQY
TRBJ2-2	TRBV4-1	ASSQEGGVNTGELF
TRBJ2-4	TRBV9	ASSAMGQGWDIQY
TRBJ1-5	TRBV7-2	ASSLVGQGWQPQH
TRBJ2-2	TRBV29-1	SVILAGVNTGELF